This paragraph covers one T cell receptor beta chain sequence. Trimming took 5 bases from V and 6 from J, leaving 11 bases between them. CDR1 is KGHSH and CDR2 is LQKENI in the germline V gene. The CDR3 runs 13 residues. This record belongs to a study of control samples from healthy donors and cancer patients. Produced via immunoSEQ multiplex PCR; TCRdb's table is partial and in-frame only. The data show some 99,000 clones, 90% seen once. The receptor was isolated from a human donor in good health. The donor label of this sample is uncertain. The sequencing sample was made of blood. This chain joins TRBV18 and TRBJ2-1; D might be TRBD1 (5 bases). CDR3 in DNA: TGTGCCAGCTCATCCGGACAAGGCAATGAGCAGTTCTTC. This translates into CASSSGQGNEQFF.